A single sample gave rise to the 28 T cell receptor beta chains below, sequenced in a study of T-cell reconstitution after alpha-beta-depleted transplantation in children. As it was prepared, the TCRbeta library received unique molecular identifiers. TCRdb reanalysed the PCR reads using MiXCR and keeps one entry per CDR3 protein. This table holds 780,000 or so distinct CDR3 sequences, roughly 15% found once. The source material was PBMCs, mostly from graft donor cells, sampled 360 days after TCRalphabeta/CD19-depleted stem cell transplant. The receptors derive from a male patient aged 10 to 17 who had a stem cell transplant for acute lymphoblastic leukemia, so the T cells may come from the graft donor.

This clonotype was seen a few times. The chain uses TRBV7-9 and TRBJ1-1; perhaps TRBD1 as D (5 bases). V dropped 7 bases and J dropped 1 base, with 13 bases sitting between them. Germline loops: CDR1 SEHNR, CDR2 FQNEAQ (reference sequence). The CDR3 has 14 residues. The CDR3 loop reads CASTHLGGNTEAFF. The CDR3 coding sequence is TGTGCCAGCACCCATCTGGGGGGGAACACTGAAGCTTTCTTT.

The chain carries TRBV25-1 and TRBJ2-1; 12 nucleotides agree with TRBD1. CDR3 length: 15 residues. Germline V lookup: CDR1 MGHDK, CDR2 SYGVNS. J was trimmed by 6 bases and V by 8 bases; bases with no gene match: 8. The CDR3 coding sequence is TGTGCCAGCGGGACAGGGGGCGCTGGGATCAATGAGCAGTTCTTC. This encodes CASGTGGAGINEQFF.

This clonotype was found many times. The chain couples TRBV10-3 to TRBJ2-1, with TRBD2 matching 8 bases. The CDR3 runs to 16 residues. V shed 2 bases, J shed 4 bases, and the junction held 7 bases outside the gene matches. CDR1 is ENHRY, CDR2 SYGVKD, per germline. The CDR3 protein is CAISEGTSEYYNEQFF. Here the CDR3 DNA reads TGTGCCATCAGTGAGGGGACTAGTGAGTATTACAATGAGCAGTTCTTC.

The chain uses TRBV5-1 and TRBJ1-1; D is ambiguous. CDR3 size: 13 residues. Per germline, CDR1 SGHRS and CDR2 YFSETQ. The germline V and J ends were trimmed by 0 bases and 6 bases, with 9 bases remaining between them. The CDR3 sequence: CASSLVSGSEAFF. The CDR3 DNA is TGCGCCAGCAGCTTGGTTAGCGGATCTGAAGCTTTCTTT.

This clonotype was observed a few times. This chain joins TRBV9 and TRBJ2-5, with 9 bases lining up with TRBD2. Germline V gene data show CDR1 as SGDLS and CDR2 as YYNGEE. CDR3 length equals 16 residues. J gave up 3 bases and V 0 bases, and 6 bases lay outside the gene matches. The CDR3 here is CASSVAGSGREETQYF. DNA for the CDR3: TGTGCCAGCAGCGTAGCTGGTAGCGGGAGAGAAGAGACCCAGTACTTC.

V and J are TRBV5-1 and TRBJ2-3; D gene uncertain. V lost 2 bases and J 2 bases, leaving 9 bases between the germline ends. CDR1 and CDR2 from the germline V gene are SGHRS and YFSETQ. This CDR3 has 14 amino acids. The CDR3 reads CASSFRADTDTQYF. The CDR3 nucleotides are TGCGCCAGCAGCTTTAGAGCCGACACAGATACGCAGTATTTT.

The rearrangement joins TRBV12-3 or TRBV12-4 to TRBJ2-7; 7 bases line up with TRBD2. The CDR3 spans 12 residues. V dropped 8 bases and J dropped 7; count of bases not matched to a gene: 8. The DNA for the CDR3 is TGTGCCAGCCGGGGGGTCGCCTGGGAGCAGTACTTC. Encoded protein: CASRGVAWEQYF.

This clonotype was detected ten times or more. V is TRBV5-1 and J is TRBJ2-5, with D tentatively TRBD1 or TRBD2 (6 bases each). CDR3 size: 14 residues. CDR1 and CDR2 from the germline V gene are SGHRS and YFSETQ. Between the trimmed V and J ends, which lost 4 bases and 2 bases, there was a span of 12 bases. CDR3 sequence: CASSAGTFQETQYF. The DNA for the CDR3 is TGCGCCAGCAGCGCGGGGACATTTCAAGAGACCCAGTACTTC.

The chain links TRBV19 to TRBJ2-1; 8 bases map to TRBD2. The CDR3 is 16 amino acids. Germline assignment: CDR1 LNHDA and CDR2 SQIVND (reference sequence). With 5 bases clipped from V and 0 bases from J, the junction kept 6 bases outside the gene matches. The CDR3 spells CASSGRLALSYNEQFF. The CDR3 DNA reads TGTGCCAGTAGTGGACGACTAGCGCTCTCCTACAATGAGCAGTTCTTC.

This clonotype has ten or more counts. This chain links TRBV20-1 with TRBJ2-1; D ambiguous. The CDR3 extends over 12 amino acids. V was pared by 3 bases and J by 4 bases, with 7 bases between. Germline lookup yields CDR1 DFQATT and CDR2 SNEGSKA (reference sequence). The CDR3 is CSARNQYNEQFF. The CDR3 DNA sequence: TGCAGTGCTAGGAACCAGTACAATGAGCAGTTCTTC.

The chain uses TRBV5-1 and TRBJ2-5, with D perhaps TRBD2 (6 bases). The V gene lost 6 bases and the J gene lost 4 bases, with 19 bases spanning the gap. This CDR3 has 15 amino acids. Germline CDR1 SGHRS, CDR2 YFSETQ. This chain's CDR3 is CASTEREVPRETQYF. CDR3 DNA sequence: TGCGCCAGCACCGAGAGGGAGGTACCCCGAGAGACCCAGTACTTC.

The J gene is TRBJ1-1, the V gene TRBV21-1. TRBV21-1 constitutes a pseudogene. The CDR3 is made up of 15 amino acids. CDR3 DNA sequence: TGTGCCAGCAGCCAAAAATTGCAAACGAACACTGAAGCTTTCTTT. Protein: CASSQKLQTNTEAFF.

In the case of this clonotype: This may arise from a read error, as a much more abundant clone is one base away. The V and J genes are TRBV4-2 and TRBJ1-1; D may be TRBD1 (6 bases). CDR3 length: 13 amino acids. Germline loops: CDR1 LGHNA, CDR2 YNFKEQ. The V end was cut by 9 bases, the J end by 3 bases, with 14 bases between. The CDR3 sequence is CARGQQGDTEAFF. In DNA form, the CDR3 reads TGTGCCAGGGGACAACAGGGCGACACTGAAGCTTTCTTT.

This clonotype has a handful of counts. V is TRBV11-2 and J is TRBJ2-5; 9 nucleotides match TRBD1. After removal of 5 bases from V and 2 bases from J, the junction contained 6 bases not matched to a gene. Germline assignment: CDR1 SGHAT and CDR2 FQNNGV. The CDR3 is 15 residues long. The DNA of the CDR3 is TGTGCCAGCAGCACAACAGGGGGCGAACAAGAGACCCAGTACTTC. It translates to CASSTTGGEQETQYF.

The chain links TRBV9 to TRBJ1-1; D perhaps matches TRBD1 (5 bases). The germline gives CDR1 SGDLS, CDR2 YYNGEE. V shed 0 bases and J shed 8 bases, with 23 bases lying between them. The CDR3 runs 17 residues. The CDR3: CASSVGPQRAGRYEAFF. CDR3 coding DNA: TGTGCCAGCAGCGTAGGCCCGCAGCGGGCAGGGAGGTACGAAGCTTTCTTT.

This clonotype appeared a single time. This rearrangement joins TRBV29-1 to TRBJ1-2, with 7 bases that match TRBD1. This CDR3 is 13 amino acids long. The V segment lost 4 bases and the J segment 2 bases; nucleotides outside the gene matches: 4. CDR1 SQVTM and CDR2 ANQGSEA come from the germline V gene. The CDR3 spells CSVAGQTNYGYTF. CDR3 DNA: TGCAGCGTTGCGGGACAGACAAACTATGGCTACACCTTC.

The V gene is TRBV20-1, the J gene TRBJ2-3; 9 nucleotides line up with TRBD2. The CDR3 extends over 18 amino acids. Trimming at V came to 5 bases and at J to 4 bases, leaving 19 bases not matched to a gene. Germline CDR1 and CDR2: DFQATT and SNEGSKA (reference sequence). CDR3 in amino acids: CSAGRFGGRAAGADTQYF. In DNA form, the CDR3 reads TGCAGTGCTGGCCGCTTCGGCGGGAGGGCCGCAGGAGCAGATACGCAGTATTTT.

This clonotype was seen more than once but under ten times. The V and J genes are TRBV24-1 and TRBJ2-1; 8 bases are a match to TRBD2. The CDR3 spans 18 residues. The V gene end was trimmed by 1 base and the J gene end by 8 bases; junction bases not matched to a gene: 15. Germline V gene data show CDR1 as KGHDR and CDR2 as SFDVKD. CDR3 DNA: TGTGCCACCAGTGATTTCGGGGGGGTGACCCCGGATTTGCATGAGCAGTTCTTC. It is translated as CATSDFGGVTPDLHEQFF.

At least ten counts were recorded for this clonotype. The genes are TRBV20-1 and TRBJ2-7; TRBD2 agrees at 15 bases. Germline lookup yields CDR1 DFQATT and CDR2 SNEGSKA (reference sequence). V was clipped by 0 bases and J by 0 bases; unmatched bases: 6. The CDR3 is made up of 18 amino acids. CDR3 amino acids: CSARDLGTSGRSSYEQYF. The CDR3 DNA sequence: TGCAGTGCTAGAGATTTGGGGACTAGCGGGAGGAGCTCCTACGAGCAGTACTTC.

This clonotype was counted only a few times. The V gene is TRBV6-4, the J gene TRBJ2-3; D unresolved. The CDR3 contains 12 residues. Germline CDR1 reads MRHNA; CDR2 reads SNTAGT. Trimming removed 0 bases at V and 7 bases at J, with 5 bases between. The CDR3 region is CASSDSGYTQYF. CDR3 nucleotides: TGTGCCAGCAGTGACTCGGGGTATACGCAGTATTTT.

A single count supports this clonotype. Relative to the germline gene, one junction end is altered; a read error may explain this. CDR3: CTSSQEGLAGDRRYEQYF. The CDR3 bases are TGCACCAGCAGCCAAGAGGGACTAGCGGGAGATAGGCGCTACGAGCAGTACTTC. The chain couples TRBV4-1 to TRBJ2-7, with TRBD2 matching 14 bases. The CDR3 length is 18 residues. Per the germline V gene, CDR1 is MGHRA and CDR2 is YSYEKL.

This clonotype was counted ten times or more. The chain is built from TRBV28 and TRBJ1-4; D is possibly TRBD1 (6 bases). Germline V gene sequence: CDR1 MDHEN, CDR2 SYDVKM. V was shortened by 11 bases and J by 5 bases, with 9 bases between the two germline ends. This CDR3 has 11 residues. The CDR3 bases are TGTGCCGCCAGGGGAAATGAAAAACTGTTTTTT. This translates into CAARGNEKLFF.

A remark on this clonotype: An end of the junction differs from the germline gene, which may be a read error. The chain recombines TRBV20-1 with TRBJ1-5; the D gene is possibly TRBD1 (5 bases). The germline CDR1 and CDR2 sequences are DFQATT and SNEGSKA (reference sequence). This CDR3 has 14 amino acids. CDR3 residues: CSARDYRSNQPQHF. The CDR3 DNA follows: TGCAGTGCCAGAGATTACAGGAGCAATCAGCCCCAGCATTTT.

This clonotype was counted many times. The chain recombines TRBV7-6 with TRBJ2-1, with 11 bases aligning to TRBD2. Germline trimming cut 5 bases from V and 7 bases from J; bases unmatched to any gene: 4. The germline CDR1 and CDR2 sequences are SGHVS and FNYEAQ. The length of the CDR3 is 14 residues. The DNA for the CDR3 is TGTGCCAGCAGCAGACGGACTAGCGGGAATGAGCAGTTCTTC. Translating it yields CASSRRTSGNEQFF.

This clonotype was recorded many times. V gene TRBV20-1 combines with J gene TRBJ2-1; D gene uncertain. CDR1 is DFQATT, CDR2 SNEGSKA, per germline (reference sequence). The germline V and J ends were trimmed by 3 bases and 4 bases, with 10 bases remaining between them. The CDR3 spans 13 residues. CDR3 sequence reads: CSASFPMYNEQFF. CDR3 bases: TGCAGTGCTAGTTTCCCTATGTACAATGAGCAGTTCTTC.

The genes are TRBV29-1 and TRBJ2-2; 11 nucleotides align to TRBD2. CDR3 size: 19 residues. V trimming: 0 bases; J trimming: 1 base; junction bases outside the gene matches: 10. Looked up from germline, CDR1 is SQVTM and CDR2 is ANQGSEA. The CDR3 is CSVEELGTSGTMNTGELFF. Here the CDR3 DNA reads TGCAGCGTTGAAGAATTGGGGACTAGCGGAACCATGAACACCGGGGAGCTGTTTTTT.

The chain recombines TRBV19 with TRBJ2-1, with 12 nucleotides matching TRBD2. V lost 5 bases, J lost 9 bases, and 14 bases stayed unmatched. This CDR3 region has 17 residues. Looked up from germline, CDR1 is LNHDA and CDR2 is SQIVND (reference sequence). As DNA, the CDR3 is TGTGCCAGTAGTGCCCGAGTTTGGCTAGCGGGAGGGAGTGAGCAGTTCTTC. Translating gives CASSARVWLAGGSEQFF.

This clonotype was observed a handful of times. The CDR3 loop is CASSDSRLAGITNEQFF. For the CDR3, the DNA is TGCGCCAGCAGTGATTCGCGACTAGCGGGAATAACCAATGAGCAGTTCTTC. V usage is TRBV10-2 and J usage is TRBJ2-1; 11 positions match TRBD2. The junction had 10 bases not matched to a gene; V was cut back by 3 bases and J by 6 bases. Germline assignment: CDR1 WSHSY and CDR2 SAAADI. CDR3 length: 17 residues.